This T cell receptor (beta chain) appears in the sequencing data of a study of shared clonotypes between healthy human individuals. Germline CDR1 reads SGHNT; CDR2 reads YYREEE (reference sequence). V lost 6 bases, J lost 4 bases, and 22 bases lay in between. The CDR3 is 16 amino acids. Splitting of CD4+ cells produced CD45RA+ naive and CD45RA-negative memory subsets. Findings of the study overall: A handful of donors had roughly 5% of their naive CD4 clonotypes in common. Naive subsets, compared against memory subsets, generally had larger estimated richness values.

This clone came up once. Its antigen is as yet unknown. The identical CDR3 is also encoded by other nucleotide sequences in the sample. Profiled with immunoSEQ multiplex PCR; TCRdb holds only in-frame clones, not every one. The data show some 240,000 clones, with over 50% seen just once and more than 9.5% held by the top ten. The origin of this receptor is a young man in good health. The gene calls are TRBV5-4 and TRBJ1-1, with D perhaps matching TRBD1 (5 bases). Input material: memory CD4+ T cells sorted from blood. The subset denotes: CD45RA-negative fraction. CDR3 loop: CASKNRGGSRITEAFF. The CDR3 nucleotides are TGTGCCAGCAAAAACCGCGGGGGTAGTAGGATCACTGAAGCTTTCTTT.